These 5 T cell receptor beta chains were sequenced from one sample in a study of blood T cell repertoires in COVID-19. Clones were read by immunoSEQ multiplex PCR, and TCRdb kept only the in-frame ones, dropping some. The sample contains some 64,000 clones, 70% to 85% of which appear only once. Sample: peripheral blood. Every receptor here comes from a woman older than 75 with active or convalescent COVID-19.

This rearrangement joins TRBV9 to TRBJ1-1; D not resolved. The CDR3 is 17 residues long. V was cut by 3 bases and J by 4 bases, with 22 bases left in between. Germline loops: CDR1 SGDLS, CDR2 YYNGEE. The CDR3 loop is CASSETTNFRVGTEAFF. Here the CDR3 DNA reads TGTGCCAGCAGCGAAACAACAAACTTCCGGGTGGGCACTGAAGCTTTCTTT. Variable domain in full (rest from reference TRBV9 and TRBJ1-1): DSGVTQTPKHLITATGQRVTLRCSPRSGDLSVYWYQQSLDQGLQFLIQYYNGEERAKGNILERFSAQQFPDLHSELNLSSLELGDSALYFCASSETTNFRVGTEAFFGQGTRLTVV.

The J gene is TRBJ2-1, the V gene TRBV6-4; D perhaps matches TRBD2 (6 bases). CDR1 and CDR2 from the germline V gene are MRHNA and SNTAGT. CDR3 length: 16 amino acids. Trimming left V 0 bases short and J 0 bases short, with 9 bases between. In DNA, the CDR3 is TGTGCCAGCAGTGACTCTAGCGGCAGCTCCTACAATGAGCAGTTCTTC. It translates to CASSDSSGSSYNEQFF.

The chain joins TRBV6-5 to TRBJ1-2; a possible D gene is TRBD1 (6 bases). CDR3 length: 15 residues. Deletions cut 0 bases from V and 1 base from J, with 9 bases between. In germline, CDR1 is MNHEY, CDR2 SVGAGI. The CDR3 DNA is TGTGCCAGCAGTTACTCCCAGGACAGTAACTATGGCTACACCTTC. This translates into CASSYSQDSNYGYTF.

V is TRBV30 and J is TRBJ1-2, with D perhaps matching TRBD1 (5 bases). The germline V gene has CDR1 GTSNPN and CDR2 SVGIG (reference sequence). V lost 3 bases to trimming and J lost 13 bases, with 24 bases between them. The CDR3 has 14 amino acids. CDR3 region: CAWRQIPGTGHVTF. CDR3 in DNA: TGTGCCTGGAGACAAATACCCGGGACTGGGCACGTCACCTTC.

The chain links TRBV9 to TRBJ2-6; D gene ambiguous. Germline V CDR1 and CDR2: SGDLS, YYNGEE. Trimming stripped 0 bases from V and 1 base from J, with 11 bases between. This CDR3 region has 17 residues. The CDR3 sequence: CASSVVAGPSGANVLTF. The CDR3 DNA is TGTGCCAGCAGCGTAGTTGCCGGTCCGTCTGGGGCCAACGTCCTGACTTTC.